These 20 T cell receptor beta chains originate from one sample sequenced in a study of shared T cell receptors in the human thymus. Sequencing used immunoSEQ multiplex PCR; TCRdb keeps in-frame clones, though not all of them. There are some 400,000 clones in the sample; just under 95% occur only once, and approximately 0.02% lies in the top ten. Material for sequencing was thymocytes. The receptors come from a human donor.

J is TRBJ2-3 and V is TRBV30, with 10 bases identical to TRBD2. The CDR3 sequence is 17 residues long. V trimming: 3 bases; J trimming: 2 bases; junction bases outside the gene matches: 11. CDR1 is GTSNPN and CDR2 is SVGIG in the germline V gene (reference sequence). The CDR3 sequence is CAWRASGTSEDTDTQYF. CDR3 in DNA: TGTGCCTGGAGGGCCTCCGGGACTAGCGAAGACACAGATACGCAGTATTTT.

The V and J genes are TRBV7-9 and TRBJ2-1; 8 bases line up with TRBD2. V lost 4 bases, J lost 8 bases, and 13 bases stayed unmatched. Germline values: CDR1 SEHNR, CDR2 FQNEAQ (reference sequence). There are 16 residues in the CDR3. CDR3 region: CASSSAGTRATDEQFF. The CDR3 region has the DNA TGTGCCAGCAGCTCCGCCGGGACTAGAGCGACGGATGAGCAGTTCTTC. The full variable domain, with the rest looked up from reference TRBV7-9 and TRBJ2-1, is DTGVSQNPRHKITKRGQNVTFRCDPISEHNRLYWYRQTLGQGPEFLTYFQNEAQLEKSRLLSDRFSAERPKGSFSTLEIQRTEQGDSAMYLCASSSAGTRATDEQFFGPGTRLTVL.

The V gene is TRBV12-5, the J gene TRBJ2-1, with unresolved D. The CDR3 is made up of 11 amino acids. CDR1 is LGHNT, CDR2 FRNRAP, per germline. V lost 4 bases to trimming and J lost 5 bases, with 3 bases between them. In DNA, the CDR3 is TGTGCTAGTGGTTCCGACAATGAGCAGTTCTTC. It is translated as CASGSDNEQFF. The full variable domain, with the rest looked up from reference TRBV12-5 and TRBJ2-1, is DARVTQTPRHKVTEMGQEVTMRCQPILGHNTVFWYRQTMMQGLELLAYFRNRAPLDDSGMPKDRFSAEMPDATLATLKIQPSEPRDSAVYFCASGSDNEQFFGPGTRLTVL.

The chain recombines TRBV7-4 with TRBJ1-2; 12 bases match TRBD1. The CDR3 has 16 residues. Germline CDR1 is SGHVT and CDR2 is SQSDAQ. V dropped 5 bases and J dropped 7; count of bases not matched to a gene: 11. In nucleotides, the CDR3 is TGTGCCAGCAGCCCAGCCGGGGGACAGGGGGCAGGTGGCTACACCTTC. As protein: CASSPAGGQGAGGYTF.

This clone has just one count. V gene TRBV7-9 combines with J gene TRBJ2-1, with D possibly TRBD2 on 5 matching bases. This CDR3 is built from 14 residues. The V gene lost 0 bases and the J gene lost 3 bases, with 6 bases spanning the gap. The germline gives CDR1 SEHNR, CDR2 FQNEAQ (reference sequence). This CDR3 is CASSLAGDYNEQFF. The CDR3 DNA sequence: TGTGCCAGCAGCTTAGCGGGAGACTACAATGAGCAGTTCTTC.

J is TRBJ2-6 and V is TRBV7-9; possibly TRBD1 for D (6 bases). CDR3 length: 15 amino acids. Germline V gene sequence: CDR1 SEHNR, CDR2 FQNEAQ (reference sequence). Trimming took off 5 bases at V and 2 bases at J, with 10 bases between the two ends. The CDR3 DNA reads as TGTGCCAGCAGCCCTCGACAGGCTGGGGCCAACGTCCTGACTTTC. As protein: CASSPRQAGANVLTF.

The rearrangement joins TRBV4-2 to TRBJ1-2, with D possibly matching TRBD1 (6 bases). Germline lookup yields CDR1 LGHNA and CDR2 YNFKEQ. The CDR3 length is 18 residues. The ends were cut back, 2 bases at V and 3 bases at J, with 22 bases in the middle. In DNA form, the CDR3 reads TGTGCCAGCAGCCAACCACCTCCCTACAGGGAAGCTGACTATGGCTACACCTTC. It is translated as CASSQPPPYREADYGYTF.

The V and J genes are TRBV12-2 and TRBJ2-1; the table's D call, TRBD1, was not checked against the DNA. TRBV12-2 is flagged as a pseudogene. This CDR3 is 18 amino acids long. The CDR3 nucleotides read TGTGCAAGTCGCTTAGCGCTCGGGCAGGGCCCACAGCACAATGAGCAGTTCTTC. Its translation: CASRLALGQGPQHNEQFF.

This sequence joins TRBV19 and TRBJ1-1; D gene uncertain. Trimming stripped 4 bases from V and 1 base from J, with 4 bases between. CDR1 and CDR2 from the germline V gene are LNHDA and SQIVND (reference sequence). The CDR3 runs 12 residues. CDR3 in amino acids: CASSNGNTEAFF. The CDR3, as DNA: TGTGCCAGTAGTAACGGGAACACTGAAGCTTTCTTT.

The V call is TRBV27, the J call TRBJ1-5, with D unresolved. Germline V lookup: CDR1 MNHEY, CDR2 SMNVEV (reference sequence). The CDR3 runs to 12 residues. The V end lost 4 bases, the J end lost 4 bases, and 5 bases lay between the germline ends. CDR3 DNA: TGTGCCAGCAGTTCGAATAATCAGCCCCAGCATTTT. It specifies CASSSNNQPQHF.

This clone was counted only a few times. The chain combines TRBV5-4 with TRBJ1-3; D is perhaps TRBD1 (5 bases). There are 15 residues in the CDR3. V dropped 3 bases and J dropped 2 bases, with 12 bases sitting between them. Germline CDR1 is SGHNT and CDR2 is YYREEE (reference sequence). The CDR3 DNA reads as TGTGCCAGCAGCTACGGTGGGGGGACTGGAAACACCATATATTTT. Protein product: CASSYGGGTGNTIYF.

CDR3 DNA: TGTGCCAGCAGCAAAGCGGGGGTCAGGGAGACCCAGTACTTC. It specifies CASSKAGVRETQYF. This chain uses TRBV21-1 with TRBJ2-5. TRBV21-1 is tagged as a pseudogene. There are 14 residues in the CDR3.

The V and J genes are TRBV18 and TRBJ2-7, with 12 bases that match TRBD1. The ends lost 2 bases at V and 7 bases at J; junction bases unmatched: 6. This CDR3 comprises 15 residues. Germline CDR1 is KGHSH and CDR2 is LQKENI. The CDR3 nucleotides read TGTGCCAGCTCACCATGGGGACAGGGGGCTGGGGAGCAGTACTTC. It yields the protein CASSPWGQGAGEQYF. Variable domain in full (rest from reference TRBV18 and TRBJ2-7): NAGVMQNPRHLVRRRGQEARLRCSPMKGHSHVYWYRQLPEEGLKFMVYLQKENIIDESGMPKERFSAEFPKEGPSILRIQQVVRGDSAAYFCASSPWGQGAGEQYFGPGTRLTVT.

CDR3 nucleotides: TGTGCCTGGATCGGAGGGAATGAGCAGTTCTTC. Amino acids: CAWIGGNEQFF. The rearrangement joins TRBV30 to TRBJ2-1; a weak D match, TRBD2 (6 bases). This CDR3 comprises 11 residues. Germline loops: CDR1 GTSNPN, CDR2 SVGIG (reference sequence). Trimming stripped 4 bases from V and 7 bases from J, with 8 bases between. Using reference TRBV30 and TRBJ2-1 for the parts outside the CDR3, the full variable domain is SQTIHQWPATLVQPVGSPLSLECTVEGTSNPNLYWYRQAAGRGLQLLFYSVGIGQISSEVPQNLSASRPQDRQFILSSKKLLLSDSGFYLCAWIGGNEQFFGPGTRLTVL.

The gene calls are TRBV2 and TRBJ2-7; D perhaps matches TRBD2 (5 bases). In germline, CDR1 is SNHLY, CDR2 FYNNEI. The CDR3 is 10 residues long. The ends were cut back, 8 bases at V and 9 bases at J, with 11 bases in the middle. The CDR3 sequence is CASHGVGQYF. The CDR3 DNA sequence: TGTGCCAGCCACGGGGTTGGGCAGTACTTC.

The CDR3 DNA follows: TGTGCCACCAGCAGAGATGGGAAGAGCTATGGCTACACCTTC. Protein sequence: CATSRDGKSYGYTF. The chain employs TRBV15 and TRBJ1-2; no clear D gene. The CDR3 length is 14 residues. With 0 bases removed from V and 4 bases from J, the gap between germline ends came to 9 bases. Germline lookup yields CDR1 LNHNV and CDR2 YYDKDF (reference sequence).

This rearrangement joins TRBV5-4 to TRBJ2-5; D gene ambiguous. The V end lost 0 bases, the J end lost 5 bases, and 11 bases lay between the germline ends. CDR3 length: 14 amino acids. Germline V gene data show CDR1 as SGHNT and CDR2 as YYREEE (reference sequence). The CDR3 DNA reads as TGTGCCAGCAGCTTGGCTGTTTCCTGGGAGACCCAGTACTTC. Its protein product is CASSLAVSWETQYF.

The V call is TRBV11-2, the J call TRBJ1-6; TRBD1 matches 8 bases. From germline, CDR1 is SGHAT and CDR2 FQNNGV. After removal of 5 bases from V and 0 bases from J, the junction contained 9 bases not matched to a gene. The CDR3 extends over 18 amino acids. The CDR3 sequence is CASSPGQGTSSYNSPLHF. Written as DNA, the CDR3 is TGTGCCAGCAGCCCCGGACAGGGAACGAGCTCCTATAATTCACCCCTCCACTTT.

V gene TRBV19 combines with J gene TRBJ1-1; 9 bases match TRBD1. The V gene's germline CDR1 is LNHDA and CDR2 SQIVND (reference sequence). The CDR3 length is 15 residues. The V segment lost 3 bases and the J segment 4 bases; nucleotides outside the gene matches: 6. CDR3 nucleotide sequence: TGTGCCAGTAGTATCCGGGACAGGGTTGCCACTGAAGCTTTCTTT. As protein: CASSIRDRVATEAFF.

The J gene is TRBJ1-2, the V gene TRBV27; perhaps TRBD1 as D (5 bases). Per the germline V gene, CDR1 is MNHEY and CDR2 is SMNVEV (reference sequence). Trimming cost V 0 bases and J 0 bases, with 14 bases left between them. CDR3 length equals 17 residues. CDR3 sequence: CASSLSHVTVANYGYTF. As DNA, the CDR3 is TGTGCCAGCAGTTTATCTCATGTGACAGTCGCTAACTATGGCTACACCTTC.